Shown below are 21 T cell receptor beta chains from a single sample sequenced in a study of T cells in localized non-small cell lung cancer. The data were produced by immunoSEQ multiplex PCR, yet TCRdb's version contains in-frame clones alone and is incomplete. The repertoire consists of over 25,000 clones, with approximately 90% occurring once and the leading ten covering around 6%. The sequences come from PBMCs, collected before any cancer treatment. These receptors were taken from a man aged 40 to 75 with stage II lung adenocarcinoma.

V usage is TRBV5-4 and J usage is TRBJ2-7, with unresolved D. Germline-derived CDR1 and CDR2 are SGHNT and YYREEE (reference sequence). V dropped 0 bases and J dropped 2 bases, with 12 bases sitting between them. This CDR3 spans 15 amino acids. Written as DNA, the CDR3 is TGTGCCAGCAGCTTGGTAGGTAGGGCCCCCTACGAGCAGTACTTC. Translated, it gives CASSLVGRAPYEQYF.

V and J are TRBV5-1 and TRBJ2-5; D not resolved. The germline V gene encodes CDR1 SGHRS and CDR2 YFSETQ. The CDR3 length is 15 residues. Trimming shortened V by 4 bases and J by 1 base, and 14 bases separated the two germline ends. CDR3 region: CASSRVNGVQETQYF. CDR3 nucleotides: TGCGCCAGCAGCCGGGTTAACGGAGTCCAAGAGACCCAGTACTTC.

The chain couples TRBV5-6 to TRBJ2-7; the D gene could be TRBD1 or TRBD2 (5 bases each). The germline gives CDR1 SGHDT, CDR2 YYEEEE. Trimming stripped 6 bases from V and 6 bases from J, with 19 bases between. The CDR3 runs to 14 residues. The CDR3 DNA sequence: TGTGCCAGCACCCCGACGGGCAGGGAGATCGAGCAGTACTTC. It translates to CASTPTGREIEQYF.

The J gene is TRBJ1-4, the V gene TRBV7-2; no definite D call. CDR3 length: 13 amino acids. CDR1 and CDR2 from the germline V gene are SGHTA and FQGNSA. V lost 5 bases to trimming and J lost 6 bases, with 10 bases between them. The CDR3 reads CASSVDLDEKLFF. The CDR3 DNA sequence: TGTGCCAGCAGCGTCGACCTGGATGAAAAACTGTTTTTT.

The chain employs TRBV19 and TRBJ1-1, with D hard to call. CDR1 is LNHDA, CDR2 SQIVND, per germline (reference sequence). The CDR3 sequence is 13 residues long. Between the trimmed V and J ends, which lost 1 base and 3 bases, there was a span of 6 bases. CDR3 amino acids: CASSIGPDTEAFF. DNA for the CDR3: TGTGCCAGTAGTATAGGGCCAGACACTGAAGCTTTCTTT.

The chain links TRBV4-2 to TRBJ2-1; TRBD2 agrees at 9 bases. Germline CDR1 reads LGHNA; CDR2 reads YNFKEQ. Trimming cost V 6 bases and J 7 bases; bases outside gene matches: 7. This CDR3 is built from 14 residues. This chain's CDR3 is CASRQREDRNEQFF. CDR3 coding DNA: TGTGCCAGCAGGCAGCGGGAGGATAGGAATGAGCAGTTCTTC.

This clone occurred once. The rearrangement uses TRBV7-9 and TRBJ2-1; unclear D gene. Germline lookup yields CDR1 SEHNR and CDR2 FQNEAQ (reference sequence). The CDR3 loop spans 14 amino acids. Trimming took 1 base from V and 15 from J, leaving 19 bases between them. The CDR3 region is CASSLEGSSPRRFF. The CDR3 DNA sequence: TGTGCCAGCAGCTTAGAGGGCTCCTCCCCGCGTCGGTTCTTC. The full variable domain, completed using reference TRBV7-9 and TRBJ2-1, is DTGVSQNPRHKITKRGQNVTFRCDPISEHNRLYWYRQTLGQGPEFLTYFQNEAQLEKSRLLSDRFSAERPKGSFSTLEIQRTEQGDSAMYLCASSLEGSSPRRFFGPGTRLTVL.

The J gene is TRBJ2-1, the V gene TRBV19; 12 positions match TRBD2. Germline-derived CDR1 and CDR2 are LNHDA and SQIVND (reference sequence). The CDR3 extends over 15 amino acids. The ends lost 3 bases at V and 6 bases at J; junction bases unmatched: 3. CDR3 sequence: CASSMLAGGTNEQFF. The CDR3 DNA follows: TGTGCCAGTAGTATGCTAGCGGGAGGGACCAATGAGCAGTTCTTC.

J is TRBJ1-1 and V is TRBV5-1; D gene uncertain. With 1 base removed from V and 4 bases from J, the gap between germline ends came to 2 bases. The CDR3 runs 11 residues. The germline gives CDR1 SGHRS, CDR2 YFSETQ. CDR3 in amino acids: CASSLPTEAFF. CDR3 bases: TGCGCCAGCAGCTTGCCCACTGAAGCTTTCTTT.

V and J are TRBV2 and TRBJ2-5, with 7 bases aligning to TRBD2. Germline trimming cut 6 bases from V and 5 bases from J; bases unmatched to any gene: 15. Germline V gene lookup returns CDR1 SNHLY and CDR2 FYNNEI. The CDR3 is 16 amino acids. The CDR3 is CASRATRGRDVETQYF. CDR3 DNA sequence: TGTGCCAGCAGAGCAACCCGGGGGAGGGACGTGGAGACCCAGTACTTC.

V and J are TRBV10-2 and TRBJ2-1, with 7 bases matching TRBD1. Looked up from germline, CDR1 is WSHSY and CDR2 is SAAADI. Trimming took 8 bases from V and 7 from J; bases not matched to a gene: 20. The CDR3 totals 17 residues. The CDR3 DNA reads as TGCGCCAGCTCGCGCGACCCGGGACAGTGGGTTGAGAATGAGCAGTTCTTC. Its translation: CASSRDPGQWVENEQFF.

The chain is built from TRBV19 and TRBJ2-7; the match to TRBD2 covers 9 bases. This CDR3 has 14 amino acids. Germline-derived CDR1 and CDR2 are LNHDA and SQIVND (reference sequence). V was pared by 5 bases and J by 4 bases, with 6 bases of the junction left unmatched. CDR3 nucleotide sequence: TGTGCCAGTAGTCCGGGACTAGCAGGTTACGAGCAGTACTTC. Translation: CASSPGLAGYEQYF. Full variable domain (missing parts from reference TRBV19 and TRBJ2-7): DGGITQSPKYLFRKEGQNVTLSCEQNLNHDAMYWYRQDPGQGLRLIYYSQIVNDFQKGDIAEGYSVSREKKESFPLTVTSAQKNPTAFYLCASSPGLAGYEQYFGPGTRLTVT.

This chain uses TRBV7-2 with TRBJ2-3, with D possibly matching TRBD2 (6 bases). CDR3 size: 13 residues. Per germline, CDR1 SGHTA and CDR2 FQGNSA. V was cut by 6 bases and J by 0 bases, with 7 bases left in between. The CDR3 coding sequence is TGTGCCAGCAGACTAGCAAGCACAGATACGCAGTATTTT. Its protein is CASRLASTDTQYF.

The rearrangement uses TRBV25-1 and TRBJ2-5, with D possibly being TRBD1 (5 bases). The CDR3 is 13 residues long. CDR1 is MGHDK and CDR2 is SYGVNS in the germline V gene. V lost 1 base and J 11 bases, leaving 14 bases between the germline ends. In DNA form, the CDR3 reads TGTGCCAGCAGTGAATCTGGGGCATATCGTCAGTACTTC. It codes for CASSESGAYRQYF.

The rearrangement links TRBV28 to TRBJ1-2; the D gene is possibly TRBD1 (5 bases). V lost 5 bases and J 4 bases, leaving 14 bases between the germline ends. The CDR3 is 14 residues long. The germline gives CDR1 MDHEN, CDR2 SYDVKM. Here the CDR3 reads CASSGTGPFYGYTF. CDR3 bases: TGTGCCAGCAGTGGGACCGGACCATTCTATGGCTACACCTTC.

The gene calls are TRBV14 and TRBJ2-1; the match to TRBD2 covers 10 bases. This CDR3 contains 15 residues. From germline, CDR1 is SGHDN and CDR2 FVKESK. V gave up 1 base and J gave up 8 bases; unmatched junction bases: 5. The CDR3 sequence is CASSQVAGGGHEQFF. The CDR3 DNA sequence: TGTGCCAGCAGCCAAGTAGCGGGAGGCGGGCATGAGCAGTTCTTC.

A few counts support this clone. The V gene is TRBV11-2, the J gene TRBJ1-2; the match to TRBD1 covers 7 bases. Germline V lookup: CDR1 SGHAT, CDR2 FQNNGV. V lost 5 bases and J lost 8; bases outside the gene matches: 8. The CDR3 spans 13 residues. The CDR3 nucleotides read TGTGCCAGCAGCAAGGGACAGCAGTCCGGCTACACCTTC. Protein sequence: CASSKGQQSGYTF.

J is TRBJ2-5 and V is TRBV27; D gene unclear. The length of the CDR3 is 14 residues. Trimming removed 3 bases from V and 0 bases from J, with 8 bases in between. Germline V gives CDR1 MNHEY, CDR2 SMNVEV (reference sequence). Here the CDR3 DNA reads TGTGCCAGCAGTTTCTATGGGAACCAAGAGACCCAGTACTTC. Translation: CASSFYGNQETQYF.

This sequence joins TRBV29-1 and TRBJ2-3, with TRBD1 as a possible D gene (6 bases). The V and J ends lost 6 bases and 0 bases respectively, with 13 bases between them. Germline CDR1 reads SQVTM; CDR2 reads ANQGSEA. The CDR3 loop spans 14 amino acids. CDR3 DNA: TGCAGCGTAGGACAGTCACCTAGCACAGATACGCAGTATTTT. Protein product: CSVGQSPSTDTQYF.

This rearrangement joins TRBV6-1 to TRBJ1-1; D gene unclear. Germline loops: CDR1 MNHNS, CDR2 SASEGT. The CDR3 length is 13 residues. Trimming cost V 3 bases and J 6 bases, with 11 bases left between them. Here the CDR3 DNA reads TGTGCCAGCAGTGATCGGTATCTCGCTGAAGCTTTCTTT. It yields the protein CASSDRYLAEAFF.

The rearrangement links TRBV6-4 to TRBJ2-1, with TRBD2 matching 10 bases. This CDR3 region has 15 residues. J was trimmed by 5 bases and V by 4 bases; bases with no gene match: 5. Germline V lookup: CDR1 MRHNA, CDR2 SNTAGT. In DNA, the CDR3 is TGTGCCAGCAGTGCCACTAGCGGGACTAACAATGAGCAGTTCTTC. Amino acid sequence: CASSATSGTNNEQFF.